These 10 T cell receptor beta chains were sequenced from one sample in a study of regulatory T cells. The primer mix had 52 TRBV and 13 TRBJ primers. The repertoire was sequenced with immunoSEQ multiplex PCR; TCRdb's copy has only in-frame clones and lacks some. The sample records 10,000 or so clones, over 70% being singletons. Sequences were obtained from CD8+ T cells sorted from blood. Every receptor here comes from a person aged 18 to 29 with CD3G deficiency.

This rearrangement joins TRBV7-9 to TRBJ2-5; TRBD1 agrees at 8 bases. CDR1 and CDR2 (germline): SEHNR, FQNEAQ (reference sequence). V was clipped by 6 bases and J by 3 bases; unmatched bases: 3. This CDR3 has 13 amino acids. CDR3 loop: CASRGGQEETQYF. CDR3 coding DNA: TGTGCCAGCAGGGGGGGACAGGAAGAGACCCAGTACTTC.

The chain is built from TRBV10-2 and TRBJ1-2, with a tentative D call TRBD1 (5 bases). The V end was cut by 3 bases, the J end by 3 bases, with 8 bases between. Germline values: CDR1 WSHSY, CDR2 SAAADI. This CDR3 is 13 amino acids long. Here the CDR3 reads CASSDGTHYGYTF. The CDR3 region has the DNA TGCGCCAGCAGTGATGGGACCCACTATGGCTACACCTTC.

The chain carries TRBV28 and TRBJ2-7; 7 bases fit TRBD1. J was trimmed by 3 bases and V by 5 bases; bases with no gene match: 7. Germline assignment: CDR1 MDHEN and CDR2 SYDVKM. The CDR3 covers 14 residues. In nucleotides, the CDR3 is TGTGCCAGCAGTAACAGGGGTCCGGGCTACGAGCAGTACTTC. It yields the protein CASSNRGPGYEQYF.

This chain links TRBV5-1 with TRBJ1-1; D is perhaps TRBD1 (6 bases). Germline values: CDR1 SGHRS, CDR2 YFSETQ. CDR3 length equals 15 residues. Trimming took off 5 bases at V and 2 bases at J, with 16 bases between the two ends. The CDR3 DNA is TGCGCCAGCAGGGAACGGACAGAACCTAACACTGAAGCTTTCTTT. Translated: CASRERTEPNTEAFF.

The chain recombines TRBV28 with TRBJ2-6, with 8 bases that match TRBD1. Unmatched junction bases numbered 9, after V lost 3 bases and J lost 5 bases. The CDR3 covers 17 residues. Germline-derived CDR1 and CDR2 are MDHEN and SYDVKM. This CDR3 is CASSFAGGGDRANVLTF. CDR3 bases: TGTGCCAGCAGTTTTGCAGGGGGCGGGGATCGGGCCAACGTCCTGACTTTC.

CDR3 sequence: CASSGAAGQRINYGYTF. The CDR3 nucleotides read TGTGCCAGCAGTGGGGCCGCGGGACAGCGAATTAACTATGGCTACACCTTC. V and J are TRBV6-1 and TRBJ1-2, with 7 bases that match TRBD1. The V and J ends lost 4 bases and 1 base, in that order; junction bases with no gene match: 12. The CDR3 sequence is 17 residues long. CDR1 and CDR2 from the germline V gene are MNHNS and SASEGT.

The CDR3 reads CASSFRGGELFF. DNA for the CDR3: TGTGCCAGCAGTTTTCGGGGCGGGGAGCTGTTTTTT. This chain links TRBV27 with TRBJ2-2; the D gene is possibly TRBD2 (5 bases). The germline CDR1 and CDR2 sequences are MNHEY and SMNVEV (reference sequence). The CDR3 runs to 12 residues. V was shortened by 3 bases and J by 7 bases, with 6 bases between the two germline ends.

CDR3 sequence (DNA): TGTGCCAGTACATTTGGGGGTCCGAACACCGGGGAGCTGTTTTTT. Translation gives CASTFGGPNTGELFF. V is TRBV19 and J is TRBJ2-2, with D perhaps TRBD1 or TRBD2 (5 bases each). This CDR3 contains 15 residues. From germline, CDR1 is LNHDA and CDR2 SQIVND (reference sequence). V was trimmed by 7 bases and J by 0 bases, leaving 12 bases between them.

CDR3 in amino acids: CASSLEGGEYDGYTF. In DNA, the CDR3 is TGCGCCAGCAGCTTGGAAGGGGGGGAATACGATGGCTACACCTTC. This chain links TRBV5-1 with TRBJ1-2; TRBD1 is a possible D gene (6 bases). Trimming cost V 0 bases and J 6 bases, with 15 bases left between them. The CDR3 sequence is 15 residues long. Germline V gene lookup returns CDR1 SGHRS and CDR2 YFSETQ.

The J gene is TRBJ2-3, the V gene TRBV6-1; TRBD2 agrees at 14 bases. CDR3 length: 17 amino acids. The V and J ends lost 1 base and 2 bases, in that order; junction bases with no gene match: 2. The germline V gene encodes CDR1 MNHNS and CDR2 SASEGT. This CDR3 is CASSEGTSGGPTDTQYF. CDR3 nucleotide sequence: TGTGCCAGCAGTGAAGGGACTAGCGGGGGGCCCACAGATACGCAGTATTTT.